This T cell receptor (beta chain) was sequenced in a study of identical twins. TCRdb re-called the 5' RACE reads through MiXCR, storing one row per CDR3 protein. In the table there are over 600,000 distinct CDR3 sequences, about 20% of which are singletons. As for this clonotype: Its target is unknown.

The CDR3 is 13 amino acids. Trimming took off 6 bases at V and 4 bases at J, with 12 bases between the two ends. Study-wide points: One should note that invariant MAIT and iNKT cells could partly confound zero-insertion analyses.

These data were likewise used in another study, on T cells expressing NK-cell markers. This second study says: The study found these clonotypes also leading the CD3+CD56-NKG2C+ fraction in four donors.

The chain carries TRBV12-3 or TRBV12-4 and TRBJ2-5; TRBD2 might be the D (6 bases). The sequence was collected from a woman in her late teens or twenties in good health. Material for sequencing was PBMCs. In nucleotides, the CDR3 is TGTGCCAGCAGGGGCCCCGGGGGAGAGACCCAGTACTTC. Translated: CASRGPGGETQYF.